This T cell receptor beta chain was retrieved from a study of shared T cell receptors in the human thymus. Repertoires were generated with immunoSEQ multiplex PCR, while TCRdb's copy carries only in-frame clones and drops some. The sample shows about 660,000 clones, around 87% of them seen only once. There are 17 residues in the CDR3. Deletions cut 5 bases from V and 1 base from J, with 18 bases between. Germline loops: CDR1 GTSNPN, CDR2 SVGIG (reference sequence). These records were also assigned to another study, of human thymus T cells. Turning to that study: Immunologically healthy infants in Finland undergoing congenital heart defect surgery were the donors. Resections were taken during corrective heart surgery, and the thymus tissue came from these. Thymic and blood repertoires seemed to favor certain V and J genes. Related reports documented highly overlapping thymic repertoires among unrelated individuals.

The V call is TRBV30, the J call TRBJ2-6; D perhaps matches TRBD2 (6 bases). This sequence was found in a boy in the first two years of life with a congenital heart defect. The specimen was thymocytes. The CDR3 nucleotides are TGTGCCTGGGTGGCGCGGGGTCCAGGGTCTGGGGCCAACGTCCTGACTTTC. Protein sequence: CAWVARGPGSGANVLTF. Full variable domain (outside the CDR3, taken from reference TRBV30 and TRBJ2-6): SQTIHQWPATLVQPVGSPLSLECTVEGTSNPNLYWYRQAAGRGLQLLFYSVGIGQISSEVPQNLSASRPQDRQFILSSKKLLLSDSGFYLCAWVARGPGSGANVLTFGAGSRLTVL.